This entry describes one T cell receptor beta chain. The CDR3 is 15 residues long. The germline CDR1 and CDR2 sequences are SGHVS and FQNEAQ. Trimming took off 1 base at V and 5 bases at J, with 12 bases between the two ends. The data were obtained in a study of T cell changes during pregnancy in multiple sclerosis. TCRdb's table, derived via immunoSEQ multiplex PCR, lists solely in-frame clones and lacks some. This sample has 29,000 or so clones, with just over 90% found just once. The chain uses TRBV7-8 and TRBJ2-1; no firm D call. The specimen was CD4+ T cells from peripheral blood mononuclear cells, collected in the first trimester of pregnancy. The sequence derives from a female donor with multiple sclerosis, enrolled in a pregnancy study. In DNA, the CDR3 is TGTGCCAGCAGCTTAGTGGTTGGCCTCAACAATGAGCAGTTCTTC. The encoded protein is CASSLVVGLNNEQFF.